A selection of T cell receptor beta chains follows, all from one sample in a study of T cells after yellow fever vaccination. TCRdb recomputed calls from the 5' RACE reads with MiXCR, one row per CDR3 protein. The data show roughly 500,000 distinct CDR3 sequences, under 25% seen once. Sequenced here: PBMCs, sampled 15 days after the yellow fever booster vaccination. All receptors come from a man younger than 40 who received the YFV17D yellow fever vaccine. CDR3s include the opening cysteine and the closing phenylalanine or tryptophan. The D gene is left open where the match is weak. The size field is filled for only some rows; it gives once, few, many or a size class.

v_call: TRBV19; clone_size: few; j_call: TRBJ2-7; d_call: NA; cdr3_aa: CASSPAPTYEQYF; cdr3_nt: TGTGCCAGTAGTCCAGCGCCAACCTACGAGCAGTACTTC
v_call: TRBV24-1; clone_size: few; j_call: TRBJ2-1; d_call: TRBD1; cdr3_aa: CATSDGPTGGSSSYNEQFF; cdr3_nt: TGTGCCACCAGTGATGGTCCGACAGGGGGGTCCAGCTCCTACAATGAGCAGTTCTTC
v_call: TRBV19; clone_size: NA; j_call: TRBJ2-7; d_call: TRBD1; cdr3_aa: CASAGGVNAEQYF; cdr3_nt: TGTGCCAGCGCAGGGGGCGTTAACGCCGAGCAGTACTTC
v_call: TRBV20-1; clone_size: NA; j_call: TRBJ2-7; d_call: TRBD1; cdr3_aa: CSAREQGTYEQYF; cdr3_nt: TGCAGTGCTAGAGAACAGGGGACCTACGAGCAGTACTTC
v_call: TRBV12-3/TRBV12-4; clone_size: few; j_call: TRBJ2-6; d_call: NA; cdr3_aa: CASTPRQGSQAGANVLTF; cdr3_nt: TGTGCCAGCACCCCGCGGCAGGGATCCCAGGCTGGGGCCAACGTCCTGACTTTC
v_call: TRBV29-1; clone_size: NA; j_call: TRBJ2-3; d_call: TRBD1; cdr3_aa: CSLTGVSTDTQYF; cdr3_nt: TGCAGCCTAACAGGGGTTAGCACAGATACGCAGTATTTT
v_call: TRBV7-9; clone_size: NA; j_call: TRBJ2-5; d_call: NA; cdr3_aa: CASSTGTARETQYF; cdr3_nt: TGTGCCAGCAGTACGGGGACTGCGAGAGAGACCCAGTACTTC
v_call: TRBV24-1; clone_size: NA; j_call: TRBJ2-3; d_call: NA; cdr3_aa: CATSDGWTPFGTDTQYF; cdr3_nt: TGTGCCACCAGTGATGGCTGGACACCGTTTGGCACAGATACGCAGTATTTT
v_call: TRBV29-1; clone_size: few; j_call: TRBJ2-5; d_call: TRBD1; cdr3_aa: CSVRQGVGETQYF; cdr3_nt: TGCAGCGTTCGACAGGGGGTTGGGGAGACCCAGTACTTC
v_call: TRBV9; clone_size: NA; j_call: TRBJ2-3; d_call: TRBD2; cdr3_aa: CASSVLGLAGGDTQYF; cdr3_nt: TGTGCCAGCAGCGTCTTGGGACTAGCGGGAGGAGATACGCAGTATTTT
v_call: TRBV7-2; clone_size: NA; j_call: TRBJ2-5; d_call: TRBD2; cdr3_aa: CASSPTGGYQETQYF; cdr3_nt: TGTGCCAGCAGCCCTACGGGGGGGTACCAAGAGACCCAGTACTTC
v_call: TRBV20-1; clone_size: few; j_call: TRBJ1-5; d_call: TRBD1; cdr3_aa: CSAPQGGHQPQHF; cdr3_nt: TGCAGTGCCCCGCAGGGGGGCCATCAGCCCCAGCATTTT
v_call: TRBV15; clone_size: few; j_call: TRBJ2-7; d_call: NA; cdr3_aa: CATSSAARTVGQQYF; cdr3_nt: TGTGCCACCAGCAGTGCCGCCCGGACTGTGGGCCAGCAGTACTTC
v_call: TRBV6-2/TRBV6-3; clone_size: NA; j_call: TRBJ2-6; d_call: NA; cdr3_aa: CASSRHDLNVLTF; cdr3_nt: TGTGCCAGCAGCAGACACGACCTTAACGTCCTGACTTTC
v_call: TRBV18; clone_size: few; j_call: TRBJ2-7; d_call: NA; cdr3_aa: CASSPRKLTSSKVLYEQYF; cdr3_nt: TGTGCCAGCTCACCACGGAAGTTAACTAGCAGCAAAGTCCTCTACGAGCAGTACTTC
v_call: TRBV3-1; clone_size: few; j_call: TRBJ2-7; d_call: TRBD2; cdr3_aa: CASSPRLAGTNYEQYF; cdr3_nt: TGTGCCAGCAGCCCCCGACTAGCGGGAACAAACTACGAGCAGTACTTC
v_call: TRBV5-5; clone_size: NA; j_call: TRBJ2-7; d_call: NA; cdr3_aa: CASSPGRLWIYEQYF; cdr3_nt: TGTGCCAGCAGCCCCGGACGCCTCTGGATTTACGAGCAGTACTTC
v_call: TRBV9; clone_size: few; j_call: TRBJ2-7; d_call: NA; cdr3_aa: CASSVVAAPSPHEQYF; cdr3_nt: TGTGCCAGCAGCGTAGTGGCGGCCCCATCCCCTCACGAGCAGTACTTC
v_call: TRBV5-1; clone_size: NA; j_call: TRBJ1-5; d_call: NA; cdr3_aa: CASSFLGGNQPQHF; cdr3_nt: TGCGCCAGCAGCTTCCTGGGGGGCAATCAGCCCCAGCATTTT
v_call: TRBV20-1; clone_size: many; j_call: TRBJ2-4; d_call: TRBD2; cdr3_aa: CSARGTSGIAKNIQYF; cdr3_nt: TGCAGTGCGCGGGGGACTAGCGGTATAGCCAAAAACATTCAGTACTTC
v_call: TRBV5-8; clone_size: NA; j_call: TRBJ2-6; d_call: NA; cdr3_aa: CASSLATTNSGANVLTF; cdr3_nt: TGTGCCAGCAGCTTGGCCACGACGAACTCTGGGGCCAACGTCCTGACTTTC
v_call: TRBV14; clone_size: NA; j_call: TRBJ1-2; d_call: TRBD1; cdr3_aa: CASSPTGGYGYTF; cdr3_nt: TGTGCCAGCAGCCCGACAGGGGGATATGGCTACACCTTC
v_call: TRBV13; clone_size: NA; j_call: TRBJ2-1; d_call: TRBD2; cdr3_aa: CASSLLPPRTSGRASWGNEQFF; cdr3_nt: TGTGCCAGCAGCTTGCTCCCCCCTCGTACTAGCGGGAGGGCCTCGTGGGGCAATGAGCAGTTCTTC
v_call: TRBV25-1; clone_size: NA; j_call: TRBJ2-5; d_call: NA; cdr3_aa: CASSEYRTQYF; cdr3_nt: TGTGCCAGCAGTGAATACCGGACCCAGTACTTC
v_call: TRBV4-3; clone_size: NA; j_call: TRBJ2-7; d_call: NA; cdr3_aa: CASSQGYGLYEQYF; cdr3_nt: TGCGCCAGCAGCCAAGGATATGGACTGTACGAGCAGTACTTC
v_call: TRBV2; clone_size: few; j_call: TRBJ2-1; d_call: TRBD2; cdr3_aa: CASSETSGRGSEQFF; cdr3_nt: TGTGCCAGCAGTGAAACTAGCGGAAGAGGGAGTGAGCAGTTCTTC
v_call: TRBV12-3/TRBV12-4; clone_size: NA; j_call: TRBJ2-1; d_call: TRBD2; cdr3_aa: CASSSVGGPYNEQFF; cdr3_nt: TGTGCCAGCAGTTCGGTGGGAGGGCCTTACAATGAGCAGTTCTTC